The 14 T cell receptor beta chains listed next were all sequenced from one sample in a study of shared clonotypes between healthy human individuals. Only in-frame clones appear in the TCRdb table, and some are missing; sequencing was by immunoSEQ multiplex PCR. The sample contains about 1,800,000 clones, about 95% of which appear only once. Naivety among CD8 cells was defined by CD45RO negativity and positive CCR7 selection, thereby excluding terminally differentiated effector memory CD45RA+ cells. Sequenced: naive CD8+ T cells sorted from blood. The source is a man aged 18 to 35 in good health.

The rearrangement uses TRBV5-5 and TRBJ2-7; D remains ambiguous. The CDR3 is 12 residues long. The V gene's germline CDR1 is SGHKS and CDR2 YYEKEE (reference sequence). V lost 4 bases to trimming and J lost 3 bases, with 8 bases between them. In nucleotides, the CDR3 is TGTGCCAGCAGCCCGATAGGCTACGAGCAGTACTTC. It specifies CASSPIGYEQYF. Full variable domain (missing parts from reference TRBV5-5 and TRBJ2-7): DAGVTQSPTHLIKTRGQQVTLRCSPISGHKSVSWYQQVLGQGPQFIFQYYEKEERGRGNFPDRFSARQFPNYSSELNVNALLLGDSALYLCASSPIGYEQYFGPGTRLTVT.

The chain links TRBV7-2 to TRBJ2-2; D remains unclear. This CDR3 has 13 amino acids. Germline CDR1 is SGHTA and CDR2 is FQGNSA. Between the trimmed V and J ends, which lost 5 bases and 1 base, there was a span of 5 bases. The CDR3 bases are TGTGCCAGCAGCGTCTGGAACACCGGGGAGCTGTTTTTT. This codes for CASSVWNTGELFF.

V usage is TRBV9 and J usage is TRBJ1-1; TRBD1 matches at 7 bases. V shed 4 bases, J shed 3 bases, and the junction held 6 bases outside the gene matches. This CDR3 is 14 amino acids long. Germline V CDR1 and CDR2: SGDLS, YYNGEE. CDR3: CASSPGGQDTEAFF. The CDR3 DNA sequence: TGTGCCAGCAGCCCCGGTGGACAGGACACTGAAGCTTTCTTT.

This clone was detected only once. Other nucleotide sequences from this sample produce the same CDR3. The chain couples TRBV7-2 to TRBJ2-5; D gene uncertain. Germline lookup yields CDR1 SGHTA and CDR2 FQGNSA. V lost 5 bases to trimming and J lost 5 bases, with 6 bases between them. This CDR3 has 11 amino acids. CDR3 region: CASSPAETQYF. DNA for the CDR3: TGTGCCAGCAGCCCCGCCGAGACCCAGTACTTC.

The CDR3 here is CASSPPHDRSETQYF. The CDR3, as DNA: TGTGCCAGCAGCCCGCCCCATGATAGATCCGAGACCCAGTACTTC. The chain has TRBV7-9 and TRBJ2-5; no firm D call. Germline V CDR1 and CDR2: SEHNR, FQNEAQ (reference sequence). Trimming cost V 5 bases and J 5 bases, with 18 bases left between them. The CDR3 is 15 residues long.

V and J are TRBV7-2 and TRBJ1-4, with D possibly matching TRBD1 (5 bases). CDR1 is SGHTA, CDR2 FQGNSA, per germline. The CDR3 has 11 amino acids. V lost 4 bases, J lost 8 bases, and 5 bases lay in between. The CDR3 reads CASSSGEKLFF. CDR3 nucleotide sequence: TGTGCCAGCAGCTCAGGGGAAAAACTGTTTTTT.

The rearrangement links TRBV5-8 to TRBJ2-1; 9 bases agree with TRBD2. The trim removed 0 bases at V and 2 bases at J, leaving 3 bases unmatched. The germline gives CDR1 SGHTS, CDR2 YDEGEE. The CDR3 loop spans 16 amino acids. The CDR3 DNA reads as TGTGCCAGCAGCTTGGAAGCGGGAGGCCCCTACAATGAGCAGTTCTTC. This sequence encodes CASSLEAGGPYNEQFF.

The rearrangement uses TRBV11-2 and TRBJ2-3, with 7 nucleotides matching TRBD2. Germline V gene lookup returns CDR1 SGHAT and CDR2 FQNNGV. V dropped 5 bases and J dropped 0; count of bases not matched to a gene: 11. The CDR3 has 17 amino acids. CDR3 sequence: CASSQNPSGSSTDTQYF. CDR3 coding DNA: TGTGCCAGCAGCCAAAATCCTAGCGGTTCTAGCACAGATACGCAGTATTTT.

The chain carries TRBV6-4 and TRBJ2-7; TRBD1 might be the D (5 bases). Deletions cut 3 bases from V and 0 bases from J, with 9 bases between. The germline V gene encodes CDR1 MRHNA and CDR2 SNTAGT. The CDR3 contains 14 residues. The CDR3 region has the DNA TGTGCCAGCAGTGAGCAGGGAAACTCCTACGAGCAGTACTTC. Translating it yields CASSEQGNSYEQYF.

Of note for this clone: This specimen includes other DNA sequences encoding the same CDR3. V gene TRBV7-9 combines with J gene TRBJ1-2; D is ambiguous. V shed 1 base and J shed 8 bases, with 8 bases lying between them. The germline V gene has CDR1 SEHNR and CDR2 FQNEAQ (reference sequence). The CDR3 is made up of 12 amino acids. The CDR3 loop reads CASSLGGGGYTF. The CDR3 DNA is TGTGCCAGCAGCTTAGGAGGAGGAGGCTACACCTTC.

This chain links TRBV27 with TRBJ2-7; D possibly uses TRBD1 or TRBD2 (6 bases each). CDR3 length: 15 amino acids. V lost 0 bases, J lost 7 bases, and 16 bases lay in between. Germline V gene sequence: CDR1 MNHEY, CDR2 SMNVEV (reference sequence). CDR3 region: CASSLSTEGVWEQYF. The CDR3 DNA is TGTGCCAGCAGTTTATCGACGGAGGGGGTGTGGGAGCAGTACTTC.

This chain connects TRBV4-3 to TRBJ2-3, with D unresolved. The V end was cut by 3 bases, the J end by 4 bases, with 14 bases between. The CDR3 runs to 15 residues. Germline V CDR1 and CDR2: LGHNA, YSLEER. The CDR3 DNA sequence: TGCGCCAGCAGCCAGTACAGACTCATGTCAGATACGCAGTATTTT. Its translation: CASSQYRLMSDTQYF.

About this clone itself: Other DNA sequences in the sample encode the same CDR3. V gene TRBV9 combines with J gene TRBJ1-2; TRBD1 is a possible D gene (6 bases). The germline V gene has CDR1 SGDLS and CDR2 YYNGEE. The CDR3 has 13 residues. The ends were cut back, 0 bases at V and 4 bases at J, with 7 bases in the middle. The chain's CDR3 is CASSVEGGYGYTF. The CDR3 region has the DNA TGTGCCAGCAGCGTAGAAGGGGGCTATGGCTACACCTTC.

V and J are TRBV7-8 and TRBJ2-7; D ambiguous. Germline assignment: CDR1 SGHVS and CDR2 FQNEAQ. CDR3 length: 10 residues. V lost 5 bases to trimming and J lost 7 bases, with 6 bases between them. The CDR3 DNA reads as TGTGCCAGCAGCATGGGGGAGCAGTACTTC. Its translation is CASSMGEQYF.